This T cell receptor (beta chain) originates from a study of shared clonotypes between healthy human individuals. Overall study: The donor pool was made up of two women and a few men aged 18 to 49. The study's findings and limits: Among a few donors, approximately 4.6% of naive CD4 clonotypes were found in common. Naive subsets typically showed greater estimated richness than memory subsets.

This CDR3 comprises 14 residues. Trimming stripped 4 bases from V and 4 bases from J, with 13 bases between. The V gene's germline CDR1 is SEHNR and CDR2 FQNEAQ (reference sequence). Produced via immunoSEQ multiplex PCR; TCRdb's table is partial and in-frame only. The sample records hundreds of thousands of clones, approximately 97% being singletons. This clone was observed once. Antigen unknown. The genes are TRBV7-9 and TRBJ1-1, with D possibly matching TRBD1 (6 bases). The sequenced sample consisted of naive CD4+ T cells sorted from blood. This sample's subset: CD45RA+ positively selected. This receptor was obtained from a woman aged 25 to 45 in good health. The CDR3 reads CASSSTGAGTEAFF. The CDR3 coding sequence is TGTGCCAGCAGCTCCACGGGGGCGGGCACTGAAGCTTTCTTT.